A selection of T cell receptor beta chains follows, all from one sample in a study of tumor-infiltrating lymphocytes in oesophageal squamous cell carcinoma. MiXCR, run by TCRdb on the reads, gives a single entry per CDR3 protein. This sample yields approximately 11,000 distinct CDR3 sequences, of which 58% are seen a single time; about 60% belongs to the top ten. The sequenced material came from blood. All receptors come from a female donor with esophageal squamous cell carcinoma. Both conserved end residues are part of each CDR3. D genes are given only for firm matches. Clone size is stated in some rows and not others, as once, few, many or a class when expanded.

TRBJ2-2	13	TRBV7-2	NA	NA	TGTGCCAGCAGCTTAGGTATCACCGGGGAGCTGTTTTTT	CASSLGITGELFF
TRBJ2-6	15	TRBV6-1	NA	NA	TGTGCCAGCAGTGAAGCTAGCTCTGGGGCCAACGTCCTGACTTTC	CASSEASSGANVLTF
TRBJ2-5	14	TRBV11-3	NA	NA	TGTGCCAGCAGCTTAGTTGCCGGGGCCGAGACCCAGTACTTC	CASSLVAGAETQYF
TRBJ2-5	14	TRBV7-9	NA	NA	TGTGCCAGCAGCCCGGTTTACAGGGTTGATACGCAGTACTTC	CASSPVYRVDTQYF
TRBJ2-6	15	TRBV10-2	once	NA	TGCGCCAGCAGCCCTTGGGGTTCAGGGGCCAACGTCCTGACTTTC	CASSPWGSGANVLTF
TRBJ2-7	13	TRBV6-1	NA	TRBD2	TGTGCCAGCAGTGCGGGGGGGACGTACGAGCAGTACTTC	CASSAGGTYEQYF
TRBJ2-1	15	TRBV11-3	NA	NA	TGTGCCAGCAGCCGACTAGGGAGCTCCTACAATGAGCAGTTCTTC	CASSRLGSSYNEQFF
TRBJ2-1	11	TRBV12-3/TRBV12-4	NA	NA	TGTGCCAGCAAAACGGGTAATGAGCAGTTCTTC	CASKTGNEQFF
TRBJ2-5	14	TRBV7-2	NA	NA	TGTGCCAGCAGCTCGAGGGGGATGGGAGAGACCCAGTACTTC	CASSSRGMGETQYF
TRBJ2-7	14	TRBV7-2	NA	TRBD2	TGTGCCAGCAGCCATACTAGCGGGATATCCGAGCAGTACTTC	CASSHTSGISEQYF
TRBJ1-5	21	TRBV24-1	medium-sized	NA	TGTGCCACCAGTGATCACCAGCAAGAGCCTTACAGGAAGGTTAGCAATCAGCCCCAGCATTTT	CATSDHQQEPYRKVSNQPQHF